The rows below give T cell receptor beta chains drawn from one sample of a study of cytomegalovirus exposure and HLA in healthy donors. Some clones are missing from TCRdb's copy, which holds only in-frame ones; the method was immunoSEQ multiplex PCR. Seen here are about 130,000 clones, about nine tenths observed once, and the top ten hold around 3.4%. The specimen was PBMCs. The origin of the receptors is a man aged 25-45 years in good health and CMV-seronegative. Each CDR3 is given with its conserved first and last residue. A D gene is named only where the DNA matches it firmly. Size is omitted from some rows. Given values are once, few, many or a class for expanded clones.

CAIRPTGDHEQYF | TGTGCCATCAGGCCGACAGGGGACCACGAGCAGTACTTC | TRBD1 | TRBV10-3 | . | TRBJ2-7
CATSRDLNEQFF | TGTGCCACCAGCAGAGATCTGAATGAGCAGTTCTTC | . | TRBV15 | . | TRBJ2-1
CASSARTATIYGYTF | TGTGCCAGCAGTGCCAGGACAGCCACTATCTATGGCTACACCTTC | . | TRBV6-1 | once | TRBJ1-2
CAASPQTYEQYF | TGTGCCGCGTCCCCCCAAACCTACGAGCAGTACTTC | . | TRBV6-1 | . | TRBJ2-7
CASSTNGQGRAFNYGYTF | TGCGCCAGCAGCACGAACGGACAGGGAAGGGCCTTCAACTATGGCTACACCTTC | TRBD1 | TRBV5-1 | . | TRBJ1-2
CASSIASTSSYNSPLHF | TGTGCCAGTAGTATAGCCTCGACATCCTCCTATAATTCACCCCTCCACTTT | . | TRBV19 | . | TRBJ1-6
CASSLRPRDTAYEQYF | TGTGCCAGCAGCTTACGCCCCCGGGACACCGCCTACGAGCAGTACTTC | . | TRBV11-2 | . | TRBJ2-7
CASSQGHLSNYGYTF | TGCGCCAGCAGCCAAGGACATTTATCTAACTATGGCTACACCTTC | . | TRBV4-3 | . | TRBJ1-2
CASSLGQAIGGYNEQFF | TGTGCCAGCAGCTTAGGTCAGGCGATCGGTGGATACAATGAGCAGTTCTTC | . | TRBV7-9 | . | TRBJ2-1
CASSPPSGGYNEQFF | TGTGCCAGCAGCCCCCCTAGCGGGGGCTACAATGAGCAGTTCTTC | TRBD2 | TRBV5-4 | . | TRBJ2-1
CASLPRATDNEKLFF | TGTGCCAGCCTCCCCAGGGCAACCGATAATGAAAAACTGTTTTTT | . | TRBV6-1 | . | TRBJ1-4
CASSPPPASAEQYF | TGTGCCAGCAGCCCACCCCCCGCGTCCGCCGAGCAGTACTTC | . | TRBV7-8 | . | TRBJ2-7
CASSPAGRLVGIQYF | TGTGCCAGCAGCCCCGCCGGGAGGCTAGTCGGCATTCAGTACTTC | TRBD2 | TRBV13 | . | TRBJ2-4
CASSLGDQPQHF | TGTGCCAGCAGCTTAGGAGATCAGCCCCAGCATTTT | . | TRBV7-8 | few | TRBJ1-5
CASTPGGRANNEQFF | TGTGCCAGCACCCCGGGGGGACGTGCGAACAATGAGCAGTTCTTC | TRBD2 | TRBV5-4 | . | TRBJ2-1
CASSATRDSHYTF | TGTGCCAGCTCAGCCACTCGGGACAGCCACTACACCTTC | TRBD1 | TRBV18 | . | TRBJ1-2
CASTGQGAYEQYF | TGTGCCAGCACCGGGCAGGGGGCTTACGAGCAGTACTTC | TRBD1 | TRBV2 | . | TRBJ2-7
CASSLVATSAETQYF | TGTGCCAGCAGCTTAGTGGCTACTAGCGCGGAGACCCAGTACTTC | TRBD2 | TRBV7-2 | . | TRBJ2-5
CAISVRFHGETQYF | TGTGCCATCAGTGTACGGTTTCACGGAGAGACCCAGTACTTC | . | TRBV10-3 | . | TRBJ2-5
CASSAGQYTEAFF | TGTGCCAGCAGCGCGGGACAATACACTGAAGCTTTCTTT | . | TRBV9 | . | TRBJ1-1
CASSQLSSGNTIYF | TGTGCCAGCAGCCAGCTGAGCTCTGGAAACACCATATATTTT | . | TRBV4-2 | . | TRBJ1-3
CASGYQGRNSPLHF | TGTGCTAGTGGTTACCAGGGGCGGAATTCACCCCTCCACTTT | . | TRBV12-5 | . | TRBJ1-6
CASSLVSDYGYTF | TGTGCCAGCAGCTTAGTTTCTGACTATGGCTACACCTTC | . | TRBV11-2 | . | TRBJ1-2
CVVSGQRSYEQYF | TGTGTCGTGTCGGGACAGCGATCCTACGAGCAGTACTTC | TRBD1 | TRBV28 | . | TRBJ2-7
CASSLLLTGGPGNEQFF | TGTGCCAGCAGCCTCCTGTTAACGGGGGGGCCGGGGAATGAGCAGTTCTTC | TRBD2 | TRBV5-6 | . | TRBJ2-1
CASSFGMAGGTGELFF | TGTGCCAGCAGCTTCGGGATGGCAGGGGGCACCGGGGAGCTGTTTTTT | TRBD1 | TRBV11-3 | . | TRBJ2-2
CASSTDRHYGYTF | TGTGCCAGCAGCACTGACAGGCACTATGGCTACACCTTC | . | TRBV5-5 | . | TRBJ1-2
CASRTGQPNSPLHF | TGTGCCAGCAGGACAGGACAGCCTAATTCACCCCTCCACTTT | . | TRBV6-6 | . | TRBJ1-6
CASSVQQELAGGAQYF | TGTGCCAGCAGTGTCCAACAGGAGCTAGCGGGGGGTGCGCAGTATTTT | TRBD2 | TRBV6-1 | . | TRBJ2-3
CASSLRQTYEQYF | TGTGCCAGCAGCTTGCGCCAGACCTACGAGCAGTACTTC | . | TRBV5-6 | once | TRBJ2-7
CASSLGGVPYNEQFF | TGTGCCAGCAGTTTGGGCGGGGTCCCCTACAATGAGCAGTTCTTC | . | TRBV27 | . | TRBJ2-1
CASRGQGRTGELFF | TGCGCCAGCAGGGGCCAGGGGAGAACCGGGGAGCTGTTTTTT | . | TRBV5-1 | . | TRBJ2-2
CASSLAVAGNTGELFF | TGTGCCAGCAGCTTAGCGGTGGCAGGGAACACCGGGGAGCTGTTTTTT | . | TRBV7-6 | once | TRBJ2-2
CVPTEPPPGVNQPQHF | TGTGTGCCAACGGAACCGCCGCCCGGGGTCAATCAGCCCCAGCATTTT | . | TRBV18 | . | TRBJ1-5
CASSPDGAPTSYEQYF | TGTGCCAGCAGCCCAGATGGGGCACCCACCTCCTACGAGCAGTACTTC | . | TRBV9 | . | TRBJ2-7
CASSFGTGTSYEQYF | TGTGCCAGCAGCTTTGGGACAGGGACGTCCTACGAGCAGTACTTC | TRBD1 | TRBV7-9 | . | TRBJ2-7
CASSSGDYYNEQFF | TGTGCCAGCAGTTCGGGGGACTATTACAATGAGCAGTTCTTC | TRBD2 | TRBV27 | . | TRBJ2-1
CASSLDTHNSPLHF | TGTGCCAGCAGCCTCGACACCCATAATTCACCCCTCCACTTT | . | TRBV7-6 | . | TRBJ1-6
CASSSTGTGSNQPQHF | TGTGCCAGCAGCTCGACAGGAACGGGGAGCAATCAGCCCCAGCATTTT | . | TRBV5-4 | . | TRBJ1-5
CASSVPGLAGERAGELFF | TGTGCCAGCAGTGTGCCGGGACTAGCGGGGGAGCGCGCCGGGGAGCTGTTTTTT | TRBD2 | TRBV7-9 | . | TRBJ2-2
CASSYSSGGSYEQYF | TGTGCCAGCAGTTACTCGTCCGGGGGATCCTACGAGCAGTACTTC | . | TRBV6-6 | once | TRBJ2-7
CASSSEGPEAFF | TGTGCCAGCAGCTCGGAGGGACCCGAAGCTTTCTTT | . | TRBV7-9 | once | TRBJ1-1
CASSLGQAEAFF | TGTGCCAGCAGCTTAGGACAAGCTGAAGCTTTCTTT | . | TRBV7-9 | few | TRBJ1-1
CASKRLAGDQGGNEQFF | TGTGCCAGTAAAAGGCTAGCGGGGGACCAGGGAGGCAATGAGCAGTTCTTC | TRBD2 | TRBV19 | . | TRBJ2-1
CASSGHQQYF | TGTGCCAGCAGCGGCCACCAGCAGTACTTC | . | TRBV11-2 | . | TRBJ2-7
CASSEAGGGHQETQYF | TGTGCCAGCAGTGAAGCCGGCGGGGGCCACCAAGAGACCCAGTACTTC | . | TRBV6-1 | . | TRBJ2-5
CASSFLGRGYEQYF | TGTGCCAGCAGCTTTCTGGGAAGGGGCTACGAGCAGTACTTC | . | TRBV7-2 | . | TRBJ2-7
CASSLSRNLVNEQFF | TGTGCCAGCAGTTTATCGCGGAACCTCGTCAATGAGCAGTTCTTC | . | TRBV27 | . | TRBJ2-1
CASSKQTGPSASPQPQHF | TGTGCCAGCTCGAAGCAGACAGGGCCTTCGGCCTCCCCTCAGCCCCAGCATTTT | TRBD1 | TRBV2 | . | TRBJ1-5
CASSVRLRRTTRGTSTDTQYF | TGTGCCAGCAGCGTAAGGCTACGGAGGACCACACGGGGAACGAGCACAGATACGCAGTATTTT | . | TRBV9 | once | TRBJ2-3
CASSDGGTANTEAFF | TGCGCCAGCAGTGACGGCGGAACGGCGAACACTGAAGCTTTCTTT | . | TRBV10-1 | once | TRBJ1-1
CASSLRRGLGNTEAFF | TGCGCCAGCAGCTTGAGGAGGGGTTTGGGGAACACTGAAGCTTTCTTT | . | TRBV5-1 | once | TRBJ1-1
CATGGPDTEAFF | TGTGCCACGGGGGGCCCTGACACTGAAGCTTTCTTT | . | TRBV6-5 | . | TRBJ1-1
CASSFYGPGLSSYNEQFF | TGTGCCAGCAGCTTCTACGGTCCTGGGCTGAGCTCCTACAATGAGCAGTTCTTC | . | TRBV7-2 | . | TRBJ2-1
CATEKTGELFF | TGTGCCACCGAGAAAACCGGGGAGCTGTTTTTT | . | TRBV28 | . | TRBJ2-2
CASSPGQGHGYTF | TGTGCCAGCAGTCCCGGACAGGGACATGGCTACACCTTC | TRBD1 | TRBV6-5 | . | TRBJ1-2
CASSRQGILPGELFF | TGTGCCAGTAGTCGACAGGGTATATTACCCGGGGAGCTGTTTTTT | TRBD1 | TRBV19 | . | TRBJ2-2
CASSSTSGGVISYEQYF | TGTGCCAGCAGCAGTACTAGCGGGGGGGTAATCTCCTACGAGCAGTACTTC | TRBD2 | TRBV5-6 | . | TRBJ2-7